This T cell receptor beta chain is drawn from a study of tumor and adjacent non-tumor tissue in lung cancer. In the study overall: On average, productive TCRbeta reads reached 4 million to 4.5 million per sample.

The template was RNA from unsorted bulk tissue. Comments on this clonotype: Germline is not matched at one junction end, which may reflect a read error.

Three rounds of nested PCR, following a modified ARM-PCR protocol, produced the TCRbeta library. TCRdb recomputed calls from the multiplex PCR reads with MiXCR, one row per CDR3 protein. The sample includes some 77,000 distinct CDR3 sequences, around 70% of them seen just once. The V gene's germline CDR1 is SGHAT and CDR2 FQDESV (reference sequence). The CDR3 length is 15 residues. The chain uses TRBV11-1 and TRBJ2-1; 7 nucleotides line up with TRBD2. The specimen was lung tumor tissue. The TCR sequence derives from a woman aged 70 to 79 with non-small cell lung cancer. CDR3 amino acids: CTSGSRLADYNEQFF. DNA of the CDR3: TGTACCAGCGGCTCCAGACTAGCTGACTACAATGAGCAGTTCTTC.